The 14 T cell receptor beta chains given below trace back to one sample, sequenced in a study of blood T cell repertoires in COVID-19. Only in-frame clones appear in the TCRdb table, and some are missing; sequencing was by immunoSEQ multiplex PCR. The sample holds fewer than 30,000 clones, approximately 90% seen once. The sequenced material came from peripheral blood. Source of these receptors: a man aged 55 to 70 with acute or convalescent COVID-19.

The CDR3 DNA reads as TGTGCCAGTAGTTTAAGGGGAACTAATGAAAAACTGTTTTTT. Amino acids: CASSLRGTNEKLFF. This rearrangement joins TRBV19 to TRBJ1-4; D might be TRBD1 (5 bases). There are 14 residues in the CDR3. V dropped 5 bases and J dropped 1 base, with 8 bases sitting between them. Germline V gene lookup returns CDR1 LNHDA and CDR2 SQIVND (reference sequence).

This clone was seen a few times. The chain links TRBV5-6 to TRBJ1-2; D may be TRBD1 (6 bases). The germline V and J ends were trimmed by 4 bases and 0 bases, with 13 bases remaining between them. The CDR3 is made up of 15 amino acids. Germline CDR1 is SGHDT and CDR2 is YYEEEE. The CDR3 protein is CASSPGTSANYGYTF. The CDR3 bases are TGTGCCAGCAGCCCCGGGACAAGCGCTAACTATGGCTACACCTTC.

The chain has TRBV5-8 and TRBJ1-2; the D is unclear. Trimming left V 0 bases short and J 4 bases short, with 10 bases between. There are 14 residues in the CDR3. Germline V gives CDR1 SGHTS, CDR2 YDEGEE. CDR3 sequence: CASSLVRGPYGYTF. The CDR3 DNA is TGTGCCAGCAGCTTGGTCCGAGGGCCCTATGGCTACACCTTC.

The V gene is TRBV6-5, the J gene TRBJ1-2; 7 nucleotides agree with TRBD1. The germline V gene has CDR1 MNHEY and CDR2 SVGAGI. The CDR3 totals 14 residues. V lost 6 bases and J lost 7; bases outside the gene matches: 11. The CDR3 sequence: CASSAVGDSFGYTF. CDR3 bases: TGTGCCAGCAGCGCCGTTGGGGACAGTTTTGGCTACACCTTC.

The V call is TRBV4-2, the J call TRBJ2-5, with D possibly being TRBD2 (7 bases). With 1 base removed from V and 4 bases from J, the gap between germline ends came to 10 bases. Germline V lookup: CDR1 LGHNA, CDR2 YNFKEQ. This CDR3 spans 14 amino acids. The CDR3 bases are TGTGCCAGCAGCCAAGCAGGGGAGGGAGAGACCCAGTACTTC. Translated, it gives CASSQAGEGETQYF.

The chain couples TRBV18 to TRBJ2-4; 12 bases are a match to TRBD2. The CDR3 extends over 18 amino acids. V gave up 2 bases and J gave up 0 bases; unmatched junction bases: 5. Germline CDR1 and CDR2: KGHSH and LQKENI. The CDR3 region has the DNA TGTGCCAGCTCACCAGGACTAGCGGGGAATATAGCCAAAAACATTCAGTACTTC. It yields the protein CASSPGLAGNIAKNIQYF. Full variable domain (missing parts from reference TRBV18 and TRBJ2-4): NAGVMQNPRHLVRRRGQEARLRCSPMKGHSHVYWYRQLPEEGLKFMVYLQKENIIDESGMPKERFSAEFPKEGPSILRIQQVVRGDSAAYFCASSPGLAGNIAKNIQYFGAGTRLSVL.

The J gene is TRBJ1-1, the V gene TRBV27; 8 nucleotides line up with TRBD1. J gave up 2 bases and V 5 bases, and 13 bases lay outside the gene matches. The CDR3 is 17 amino acids. From germline, CDR1 is MNHEY and CDR2 SMNVEV (reference sequence). CDR3 loop: CASSPNDRGRANTEAFF. The CDR3 bases are TGTGCCAGCAGTCCCAATGACAGGGGACGAGCAAACACTGAAGCTTTCTTT.

This clone was seen a single time. The chain employs TRBV18 and TRBJ1-5; TRBD1 might be the D (5 bases). The germline CDR1 and CDR2 sequences are KGHSH and LQKENI. V was clipped by 4 bases and J by 5 bases, with 12 bases between them. This CDR3 has 14 residues. The CDR3 nucleotides read TGTGCCAGCTCACGGGGCGGACCCGATCAGCCCCAGCATTTT. Residues: CASSRGGPDQPQHF.

V gene TRBV5-3 combines with J gene TRBJ1-2; 7 bases fit TRBD1. Being an ORF, TRBV5-3 has a function that is uncertain. V dropped 4 bases and J dropped 4; count of bases not matched to a gene: 7. The CDR3 consists of 14 residues. As DNA, the CDR3 is TGTGCCAGAAGCCCTGGATGGGACAGCTATGGCTACACCTTC. Amino acid sequence: CARSPGWDSYGYTF.

The genes are TRBV7-8 and TRBJ1-4; TRBD1 aligns across 10 bases. After removal of 5 bases from V and 0 bases from J, the junction contained 9 bases not matched to a gene. CDR1 and CDR2 from the germline V gene are SGHVS and FQNEAQ. This CDR3 is 18 amino acids long. The CDR3 DNA follows: TGTGCCAGCAGCCACCGGACAGGGGGGCCAACAACTAATGAAAAACTGTTTTTT. Translating gives CASSHRTGGPTTNEKLFF. Filled out from reference TRBV7-8 and TRBJ1-4, the complete variable domain reads GAGVSQSPRYKVAKRGQDVALRCDPISGHVSLFWYQQALGQGPEFLTYFQNEAQLDKSGLPSDRFFAERPEGSVSTLKIQRTQQEDSAVYLCASSHRTGGPTTNEKLFFGSGTQLSVL.

CDR3 sequence (DNA): TGTGCCAGCAGCCCCCAGACAGGCCGGGGCACAGATACGCAGTATTTT. Protein sequence: CASSPQTGRGTDTQYF. The chain uses TRBV28 and TRBJ2-3; a weak D match, TRBD1 (6 bases). Per the germline V gene, CDR1 is MDHEN and CDR2 is SYDVKM. Trimming took off 6 bases at V and 1 base at J, with 17 bases between the two ends. This CDR3 is 16 amino acids long.

The rearrangement links TRBV6-1 to TRBJ2-1, with 10 bases matching TRBD1. CDR1 and CDR2 from the germline V gene are MNHNS and SASEGT. This CDR3 region has 16 residues. Germline trimming cut 4 bases from V and 8 bases from J; bases unmatched to any gene: 11. The CDR3 reads CASSARQGALSYEQFF. The CDR3 DNA reads as TGTGCCAGCAGTGCCCGACAGGGGGCTCTTTCTTATGAGCAGTTCTTC.

V gene TRBV6-6 combines with J gene TRBJ2-2, with D possibly TRBD2 on 6 matching bases. The CDR3 sequence is 15 residues long. Germline V lookup: CDR1 MNHNY, CDR2 SVGAGI (reference sequence). Trimming shortened V by 6 bases and J by 0 bases, and 11 bases separated the two germline ends. CDR3 sequence (DNA): TGTGCCAGCAGATCGGACTACCCGAACACCGGGGAGCTGTTTTTT. This sequence encodes CASRSDYPNTGELFF.

The chain recombines TRBV19 with TRBJ2-1; TRBD2 agrees at 9 bases. In germline, CDR1 is LNHDA, CDR2 SQIVND (reference sequence). After removal of 7 bases from V and 5 bases from J, the junction contained 6 bases not matched to a gene. CDR3 size: 14 residues. This chain's CDR3 is CASKKAGGHNEQFF. In DNA, the CDR3 is TGTGCCAGTAAAAAAGCGGGAGGACACAATGAGCAGTTCTTC.